The 8 T cell receptor beta chains listed next were all sequenced from one sample in a study of STAT5B mutations in CD4+ large granular lymphocyte leukemia. Generated by immunoSEQ multiplex PCR, the TCRdb table keeps only in-frame clones and is missing some. This sample carries more than 30,000 clones, more than 70% of them seen once, and the ten largest clones take 0.97%. The sequencing input was CD4+ T cells from blood buffy coats. These receptors were taken from a human donor in good health.

V usage is TRBV29-1 and J usage is TRBJ1-5, with D uncertain. CDR1 and CDR2 (germline): SQVTM, ANQGSEA. The V end was cut by 4 bases, the J end by 1 base, with 8 bases between. The CDR3 length is 13 residues. CDR3 residues: CSVAGVSNQPQHF. CDR3 coding DNA: TGCAGCGTTGCGGGAGTCAGCAATCAGCCCCAGCATTTT.

V and J are TRBV5-1 and TRBJ2-3; tentative D call: TRBD1 (5 bases). V was shortened by 2 bases and J by 5 bases, with 9 bases between the two germline ends. CDR3 length equals 13 residues. Germline values: CDR1 SGHRS, CDR2 YFSETQ. CDR3 sequence (DNA): TGCGCCAGCAGCTTTATAAGGGGAGATACGCAGTATTTT. Its translation is CASSFIRGDTQYF.

This chain joins TRBV29-1 and TRBJ1-1; D call uncertain. Germline V CDR1 and CDR2: SQVTM, ANQGSEA. Trimming removed 5 bases at V and 4 bases at J, with 17 bases between. This CDR3 has 14 residues. This chain's CDR3 is CSVHRGLESTEAFF. The CDR3 DNA follows: TGCAGCGTTCACAGAGGGCTCGAATCCACTGAAGCTTTCTTT. Looking up the rest from reference TRBV29-1 and TRBJ1-1 gives the full variable domain: SAVISQKPSRDICQRGTSLTIQCQVDSQVTMMFWYRQQPGQSLTLIATANQGSEATYESGFVIDKFPISRPNLTFSTLTVSNMSPEDSSIYLCSVHRGLESTEAFFGQGTRLTVV.

This clone has a single count. CDR3 loop: CASSVEGISNEQYF. The CDR3 nucleotides read TGTGCCAGCAGCGTAGAAGGGATTTCCAACGAGCAGTACTTC. This chain uses TRBV9 with TRBJ2-7; unclear D gene. Germline V lookup: CDR1 SGDLS, CDR2 YYNGEE. The CDR3 is 14 residues long. V lost 0 bases and J 5 bases, leaving 12 bases between the germline ends.

The chain combines TRBV28 with TRBJ1-2; unclear D gene. This CDR3 comprises 14 residues. V gave up 2 bases and J gave up 3 bases, with 10 bases separating them. Germline V gives CDR1 MDHEN, CDR2 SYDVKM. The CDR3 loop is CASSLRVEDYGYTF. CDR3 sequence (DNA): TGTGCCAGCAGTTTAAGGGTGGAGGACTATGGCTACACCTTC.

J is TRBJ2-1 and V is TRBV4-3; no firm D call. CDR1 is LGHNA and CDR2 is YSLEER in the germline V gene. The CDR3 runs to 16 residues. The germline V and J ends were trimmed by 4 bases and 4 bases, with 17 bases remaining between them. The CDR3 here is CASSRRKSPPYNEQFF. CDR3 nucleotides: TGCGCCAGCAGCCGCCGAAAATCCCCCCCTTACAATGAGCAGTTCTTC.

This chain connects TRBV5-6 to TRBJ1-1, with D possibly matching TRBD1 (5 bases). Deletions cut 1 base from V and 11 bases from J, with 15 bases between. This CDR3 contains 13 residues. Per germline, CDR1 SGHDT and CDR2 YYEEEE. This chain's CDR3 is CASSLTGGWNAFF. CDR3 DNA: TGTGCCAGCAGCTTGACGGGGGGGTGGAACGCTTTCTTT.

This clone was recorded a few times. The chain links TRBV7-3 to TRBJ2-3; the D is unclear. The CDR3 loop spans 12 amino acids. V gave up 5 bases and J gave up 3 bases, with 6 bases separating them. Germline V CDR1 and CDR2: SGHTA, FQGTGA. This CDR3 reads CASSLGTDTQYF. As DNA, the CDR3 is TGTGCCAGCAGCCTGGGAACAGATACGCAGTATTTT.